A selection of T cell receptor beta chains follows, all from one sample in a study of a mutant IDH1 vaccine in newly diagnosed glioma. Method: immunoSEQ multiplex PCR; TCRdb's copy keeps in-frame clones and lacks some. The sample lists around 94,000 clones, just under 90% seen once, with 0.77% in the top ten. Antigen specificity for these receptors is unknown. The source was PBMCs, collected from a glioma patient whose treatment included an IDH1 peptide vaccine. Every receptor here comes from a woman aged 50 to 60 with glioma. CDR3s include the opening cysteine and the closing phenylalanine or tryptophan. A D gene is named only where the DNA matches it firmly. Only some rows state a clone size, as once, few, many or a class for expanded clones.

V gene: TRBV19
D gene: NA
clone size: once
J gene: TRBJ2-4
CDR3 DNA: TGTGCCAGCGTCAACAGGGATACAGAAAACATTCAGTACTTC
CDR3 protein: CASVNRDTENIQYF

V gene: TRBV7-2
D gene: NA
clone size: NA
J gene: TRBJ2-1
CDR3 DNA: TGTGCCAGCAGCTTTCTAGGGGTTGAGCAGTTCTTC
CDR3 protein: CASSFLGVEQFF

V gene: TRBV7-8
D gene: NA
clone size: NA
J gene: TRBJ1-5
CDR3 DNA: TGTGCCAGCAGCTTAGAGACCCGGACAAGTTGGGATCAGCCCCAGCATTTT
CDR3 protein: CASSLETRTSWDQPQHF

V gene: TRBV12-1
D gene: NA
clone size: NA
J gene: TRBJ2-1
CDR3 DNA: TGTGCCAGCAGCTCCGGACCCCCCCGGGACTATTCCAATGAGCAGTTCTTC
CDR3 protein: CASSSGPPRDYSNEQFF

V gene: TRBV18
D gene: NA
clone size: NA
J gene: TRBJ2-7
CDR3 DNA: TGTGCCAGCTCACCACTGAGTAGTAAGGTCTACGAGCAGTACTTC
CDR3 protein: CASSPLSSKVYEQYF

V gene: TRBV4-1
D gene: TRBD1
clone size: NA
J gene: TRBJ1-3
CDR3 DNA: TGCGCCAGCAGCCCGCAGGACAGGGCTGGAAACACCATATATTTT
CDR3 protein: CASSPQDRAGNTIYF

V gene: TRBV13
D gene: TRBD2
clone size: NA
J gene: TRBJ2-1
CDR3 DNA: TGTGCCAGCAGCTCATCGCCGGCGGGAGGGGGCCTCTACAATGAGCAGTTCTTC
CDR3 protein: CASSSSPAGGGLYNEQFF

V gene: TRBV28
D gene: NA
clone size: NA
J gene: TRBJ2-2
CDR3 DNA: TGTGCCAGCAGTAACCGGGCCGGGAACACCGGGGAGCTGTTTTTT
CDR3 protein: CASSNRAGNTGELFF

V gene: TRBV4-1
D gene: NA
clone size: NA
J gene: TRBJ1-1
CDR3 DNA: TGCGCCAGCAGCACACCAATTCGGTTGAACACTGAAGCTTTCTTT
CDR3 protein: CASSTPIRLNTEAFF

V gene: TRBV6-4
D gene: TRBD1
clone size: NA
J gene: TRBJ2-2
CDR3 DNA: TGTGCCAGCAGTGAGGACAGGGGTAACACCGGGGAGCTGTTTTTT
CDR3 protein: CASSEDRGNTGELFF

V gene: TRBV7-3
D gene: TRBD1
clone size: NA
J gene: TRBJ2-1
CDR3 DNA: TGTGCCAGCAGCTTCCGACAGGGTCCCTACAATGAGCAGTTCTTC
CDR3 protein: CASSFRQGPYNEQFF

V gene: TRBV30
D gene: NA
clone size: NA
J gene: TRBJ1-4
CDR3 DNA: TGTGCCTGGAACCCGGGACTTATCGGGAGGGAAAAACTGTTTTTT
CDR3 protein: CAWNPGLIGREKLFF

V gene: TRBV30
D gene: NA
clone size: NA
J gene: TRBJ1-3
CDR3 DNA: TGTGCCTGGAGTGTATCTGGGAACTCTGGAAACACCATATATTTT
CDR3 protein: CAWSVSGNSGNTIYF

V gene: TRBV6-1
D gene: TRBD2
clone size: few
J gene: TRBJ2-3
CDR3 DNA: TGTGCCAGCAGTGAACTAGCGGGAGGGCCAGATACGCAGTATTTT
CDR3 protein: CASSELAGGPDTQYF

V gene: TRBV2
D gene: NA
clone size: NA
J gene: TRBJ1-1
CDR3 DNA: TGTGCCAGCAGACCGATGGACAAGAACACTGAAGCTTTCTTT
CDR3 protein: CASRPMDKNTEAFF

V gene: TRBV5-1
D gene: TRBD1
clone size: NA
J gene: TRBJ1-2
CDR3 DNA: TGCGCCAGCAGCATCGGACAGGGGGCGGATGGCTACACCTTC
CDR3 protein: CASSIGQGADGYTF

V gene: TRBV6-1
D gene: NA
clone size: NA
J gene: TRBJ2-1
CDR3 DNA: TGTGCCAGCAGGACCCCGCCCACAGTTGAGCAGTTCTTC
CDR3 protein: CASRTPPTVEQFF

V gene: TRBV5-5
D gene: TRBD1
clone size: NA
J gene: TRBJ2-6
CDR3 DNA: TGTGCCAGCAGCTTGGGTAGACAGGGGGCGAAGTCTGGGGCCAACGTCCTGACTTTC
CDR3 protein: CASSLGRQGAKSGANVLTF